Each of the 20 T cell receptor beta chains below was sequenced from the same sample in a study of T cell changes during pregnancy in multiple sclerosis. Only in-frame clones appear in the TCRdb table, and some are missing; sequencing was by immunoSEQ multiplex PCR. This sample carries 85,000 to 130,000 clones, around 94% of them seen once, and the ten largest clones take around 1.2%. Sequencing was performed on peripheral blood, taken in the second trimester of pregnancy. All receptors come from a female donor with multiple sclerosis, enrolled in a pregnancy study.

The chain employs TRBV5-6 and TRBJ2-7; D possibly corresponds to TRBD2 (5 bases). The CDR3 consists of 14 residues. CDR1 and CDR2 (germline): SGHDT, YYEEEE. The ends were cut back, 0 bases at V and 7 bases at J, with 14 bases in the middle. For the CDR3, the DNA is TGTGCCAGCAGCTTGGGGACTGGGCTTCTGGAGCAGTACTTC. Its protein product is CASSLGTGLLEQYF.

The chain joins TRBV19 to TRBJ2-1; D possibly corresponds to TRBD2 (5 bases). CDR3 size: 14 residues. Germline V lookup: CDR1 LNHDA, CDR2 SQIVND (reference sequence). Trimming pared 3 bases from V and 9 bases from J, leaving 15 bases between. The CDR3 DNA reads TGTGCCAGTAGTATTACGCGGGCCCCCGGTGAGCAGTTCTTC. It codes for CASSITRAPGEQFF.

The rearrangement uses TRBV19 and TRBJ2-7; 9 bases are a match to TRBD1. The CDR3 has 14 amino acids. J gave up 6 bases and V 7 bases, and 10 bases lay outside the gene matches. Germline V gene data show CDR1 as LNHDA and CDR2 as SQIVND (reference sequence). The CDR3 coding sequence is TGTGCCAGTATGGAAGTACAGGGGGCAGGCGAGCAGTACTTC. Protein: CASMEVQGAGEQYF.

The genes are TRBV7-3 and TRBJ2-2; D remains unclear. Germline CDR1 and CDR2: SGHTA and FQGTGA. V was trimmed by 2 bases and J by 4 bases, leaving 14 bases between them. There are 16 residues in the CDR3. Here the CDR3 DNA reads TGTGCCAGCAGCTTAGGTGTGTCGGCGGTCACCGGGGAGCTGTTTTTT. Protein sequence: CASSLGVSAVTGELFF.

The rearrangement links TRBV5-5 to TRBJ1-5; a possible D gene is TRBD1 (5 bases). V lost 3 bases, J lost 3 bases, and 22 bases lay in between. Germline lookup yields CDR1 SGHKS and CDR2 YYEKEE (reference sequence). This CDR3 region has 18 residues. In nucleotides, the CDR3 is TGTGCCAGCAGCTCCCGGGAGCTAGGGGTTGGGTTCAATCAGCCCCAGCATTTT. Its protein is CASSSRELGVGFNQPQHF.

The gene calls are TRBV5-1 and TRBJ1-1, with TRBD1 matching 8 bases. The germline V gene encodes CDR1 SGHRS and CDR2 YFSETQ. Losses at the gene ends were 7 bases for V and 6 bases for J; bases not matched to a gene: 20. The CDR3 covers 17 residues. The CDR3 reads CASHNGNRQGLVSEAFF. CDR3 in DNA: TGCGCCAGCCATAATGGGAACCGACAGGGGTTGGTGTCTGAAGCTTTCTTT.

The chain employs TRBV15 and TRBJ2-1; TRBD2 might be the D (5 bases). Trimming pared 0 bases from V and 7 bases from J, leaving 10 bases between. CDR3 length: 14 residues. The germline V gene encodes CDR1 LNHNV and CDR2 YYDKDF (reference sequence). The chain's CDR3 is CATSRDRGFNEQFF. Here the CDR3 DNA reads TGTGCCACCAGCAGAGATCGGGGATTTAATGAGCAGTTCTTC.

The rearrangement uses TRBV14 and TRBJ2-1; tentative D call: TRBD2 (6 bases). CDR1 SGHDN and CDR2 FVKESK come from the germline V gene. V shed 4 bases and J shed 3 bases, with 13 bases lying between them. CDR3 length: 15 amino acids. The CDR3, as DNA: TGTGCCAGCAGCCTATGGGAGGTGGGCTACAATGAGCAGTTCTTC. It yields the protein CASSLWEVGYNEQFF.

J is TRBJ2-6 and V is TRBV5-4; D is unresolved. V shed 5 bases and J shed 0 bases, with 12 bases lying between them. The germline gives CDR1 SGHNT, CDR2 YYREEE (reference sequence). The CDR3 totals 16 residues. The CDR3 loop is CASREGRVSGANVLTF. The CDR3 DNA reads TGTGCCAGCAGGGAAGGCCGGGTCTCTGGGGCCAACGTCCTGACTTTC. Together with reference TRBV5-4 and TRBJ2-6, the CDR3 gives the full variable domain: ETGVTQSPTHLIKTRGQQVTLRCSSQSGHNTVSWYQQALGQGPQFIFQYYREEENGRGNFPPRFSGLQFPNYSSELNVNALELDDSALYLCASREGRVSGANVLTFGAGSRLTVL.

CDR3 residues: CASSFGRNTEAFF. CDR3 DNA sequence: TGTGCCAGCAGCTTCGGGAGGAACACTGAAGCTTTCTTT. This chain uses TRBV11-3 with TRBJ1-1; no firm D call. CDR3 length: 13 amino acids. Germline CDR1 and CDR2: SGHNT and YENEEA. V gave up 3 bases and J gave up 1 base, with 6 bases separating them.

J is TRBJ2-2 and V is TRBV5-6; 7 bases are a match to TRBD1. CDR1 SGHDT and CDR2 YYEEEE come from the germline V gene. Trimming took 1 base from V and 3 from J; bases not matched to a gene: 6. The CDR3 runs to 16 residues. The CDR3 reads CASSLRTGAYTGELFF. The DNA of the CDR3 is TGTGCCAGCAGCTTGAGAACAGGGGCCTACACCGGGGAGCTGTTTTTT.

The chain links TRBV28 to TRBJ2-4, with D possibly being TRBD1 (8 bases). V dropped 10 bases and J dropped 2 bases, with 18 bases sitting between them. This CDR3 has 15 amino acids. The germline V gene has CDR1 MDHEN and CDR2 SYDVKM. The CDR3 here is CATSGQGGPKNIQYF. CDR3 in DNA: TGTGCCACCAGCGGACAGGGAGGGCCCAAAAACATTCAGTACTTC.

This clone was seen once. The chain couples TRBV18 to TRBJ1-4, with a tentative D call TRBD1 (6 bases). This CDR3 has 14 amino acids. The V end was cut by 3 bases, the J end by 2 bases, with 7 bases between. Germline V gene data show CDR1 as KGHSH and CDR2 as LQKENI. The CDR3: CASSPRGTNEKLFF. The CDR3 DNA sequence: TGTGCCAGCTCACCGAGGGGGACTAATGAAAAACTGTTTTTT.

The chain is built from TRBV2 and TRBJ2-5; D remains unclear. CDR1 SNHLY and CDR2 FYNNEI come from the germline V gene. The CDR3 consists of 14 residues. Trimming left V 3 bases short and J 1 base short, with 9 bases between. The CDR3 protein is CASSEMRSQETQYF. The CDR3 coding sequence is TGTGCCAGCAGTGAGATGAGGTCCCAAGAGACCCAGTACTTC.

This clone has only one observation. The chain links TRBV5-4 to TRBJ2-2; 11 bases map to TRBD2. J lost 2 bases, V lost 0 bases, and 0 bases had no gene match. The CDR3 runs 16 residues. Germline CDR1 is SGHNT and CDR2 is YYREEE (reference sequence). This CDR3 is CASSLGLAGNTGELFF. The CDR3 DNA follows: TGTGCCAGCAGCTTGGGACTAGCGGGAAACACCGGGGAGCTGTTTTTT.

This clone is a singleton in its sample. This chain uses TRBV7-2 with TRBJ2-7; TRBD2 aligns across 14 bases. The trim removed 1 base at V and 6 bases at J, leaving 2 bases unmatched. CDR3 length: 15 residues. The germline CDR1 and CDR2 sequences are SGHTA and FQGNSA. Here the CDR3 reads CASSLGLAGGSEQYF. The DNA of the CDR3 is TGTGCCAGCAGCTTAGGACTAGCGGGGGGGTCCGAGCAGTACTTC.

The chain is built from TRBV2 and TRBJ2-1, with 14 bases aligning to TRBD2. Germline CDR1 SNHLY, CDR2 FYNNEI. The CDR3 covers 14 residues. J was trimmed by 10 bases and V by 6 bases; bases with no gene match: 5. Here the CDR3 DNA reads TGTGCCAGCAGCGGACTAGCGGGAGGATGGGAGCAGTTCTTC. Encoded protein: CASSGLAGGWEQFF.

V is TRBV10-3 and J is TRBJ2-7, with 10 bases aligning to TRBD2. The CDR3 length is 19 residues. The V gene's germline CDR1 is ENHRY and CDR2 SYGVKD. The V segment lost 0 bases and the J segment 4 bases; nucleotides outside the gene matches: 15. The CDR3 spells CAISESKLAGALRPYEQYF. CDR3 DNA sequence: TGTGCCATCAGTGAGTCGAAGCTAGCGGGGGCGCTTAGACCTTACGAGCAGTACTTC.

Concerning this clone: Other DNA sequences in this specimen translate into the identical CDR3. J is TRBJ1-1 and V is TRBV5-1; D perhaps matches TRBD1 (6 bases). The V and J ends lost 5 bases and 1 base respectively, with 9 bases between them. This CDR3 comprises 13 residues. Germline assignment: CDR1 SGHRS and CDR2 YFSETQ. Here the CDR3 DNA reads TGCGCCAGCAGAGCGACAGGGAACACTGAAGCTTTCTTT. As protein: CASRATGNTEAFF. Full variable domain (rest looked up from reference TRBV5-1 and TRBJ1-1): KAGVTQTPRYLIKTRGQQVTLSCSPISGHRSVSWYQQTPGQGLQFLFEYFSETQRNKGNFPGRFSGRQFSNSRSEMNVSTLELGDSALYLCASRATGNTEAFFGQGTRLTVV.

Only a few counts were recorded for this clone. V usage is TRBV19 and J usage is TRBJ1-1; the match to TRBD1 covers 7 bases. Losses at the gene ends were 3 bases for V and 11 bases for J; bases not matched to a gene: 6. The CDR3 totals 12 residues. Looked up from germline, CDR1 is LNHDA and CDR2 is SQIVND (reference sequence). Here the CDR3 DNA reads TGTGCCAGTAGTATGAGAACAGGGGAGGCTTTCTTT. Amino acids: CASSMRTGEAFF.